These T cell receptor beta chains were read from a single sample in a study of OX40 agonist ivuxolimab in advanced cancers. The table came from immunoSEQ multiplex PCR; TCRdb's copy has only in-frame clones and leaves some out. The repertoire holds 40,000 to 45,000 clones, with 75% to 90% as singletons. Source: CD4+ or CD8+ T cells sorted from blood, taken in a trial of the OX40 agonist ivuxolimab. The receptor set was obtained from an adult with an advanced solid tumor such as melanoma, head and neck, liver or kidney cancer. Each CDR3 is given with its conserved first and last residue. Fields, in order: CDR3 protein, CDR3 DNA, D gene, V gene, clone size, J gene. A D gene is named only where the DNA matches it firmly. Size values are once, few and many counts, or a class for expanded clones, and some rows have none.

cdr3_aa: CASSTSSARGYTF
cdr3_nt: TGTGCCAGCAGCACTTCTAGTGCCCGGGGCTACACCTTC
d_call: -
v_call: TRBV14
clone_size: -
j_call: TRBJ1-2

cdr3_aa: CATSLGGGYTF
cdr3_nt: TGTGCCACCAGCCTGGGCGGTGGCTACACCTTC
d_call: -
v_call: TRBV15
clone_size: -
j_call: TRBJ1-2

cdr3_aa: CASSLNGGRTQYF
cdr3_nt: TGTGCCAGCAGTCTGAACGGGGGTAGGACCCAGTACTTC
d_call: -
v_call: TRBV6-5
clone_size: -
j_call: TRBJ2-5

cdr3_aa: CASTVQEGGNSPLHF
cdr3_nt: TGTGCCAGCACCGTTCAGGAGGGGGGGAATTCACCCCTCCACTTT
d_call: -
v_call: TRBV6-6
clone_size: -
j_call: TRBJ1-6

cdr3_aa: CASSQTKPDRDRASGYTF
cdr3_nt: TGCGCCAGCAGCCAGACAAAACCGGACCGGGACAGGGCTAGTGGCTACACCTTC
d_call: TRBD1
v_call: TRBV4-1
clone_size: -
j_call: TRBJ1-2

cdr3_aa: CASSVSGLSSYNEQFF
cdr3_nt: TGTGCCAGCAGTGTATCGGGACTAAGCTCCTACAATGAGCAGTTCTTC
d_call: TRBD2
v_call: TRBV2
clone_size: once
j_call: TRBJ2-1

cdr3_aa: CASSQAGSGNTIYF
cdr3_nt: TGCGCCAGCAGCCAGGCAGGCTCTGGAAACACCATATATTTT
d_call: -
v_call: TRBV4-1
clone_size: -
j_call: TRBJ1-3

cdr3_aa: CASSFGGYQDEQYF
cdr3_nt: TGTGCCAGCAGTTTTGGGGGGTATCAGGACGAGCAGTACTTC
d_call: -
v_call: TRBV27
clone_size: -
j_call: TRBJ2-7

cdr3_aa: CAISVELGSRNTEAFF
cdr3_nt: TGTGCCATCAGTGTAGAGCTGGGGTCTAGGAACACTGAAGCTTTCTTT
d_call: -
v_call: TRBV10-3
clone_size: -
j_call: TRBJ1-1

cdr3_aa: CASSVGRGKTEAFF
cdr3_nt: TGTGCCAGCAGCGTAGGAAGAGGAAAGACTGAAGCTTTCTTT
d_call: -
v_call: TRBV9
clone_size: -
j_call: TRBJ1-1

cdr3_aa: CASRGGRRVVGETQYF
cdr3_nt: TGTGCCAGCAGGGGGGGCCGGCGAGTGGTCGGAGAGACCCAGTACTTC
d_call: -
v_call: TRBV9
clone_size: few
j_call: TRBJ2-5

cdr3_aa: CASSAGGPQEGYTF
cdr3_nt: TGTGCCAGCAGCGCCGGAGGTCCCCAGGAGGGCTACACCTTC
d_call: -
v_call: TRBV9
clone_size: -
j_call: TRBJ1-2

cdr3_aa: CASSLVFMGYRAETQYF
cdr3_nt: TGTGCCAGCAGCTTAGTATTCATGGGGTACAGGGCTGAGACCCAGTACTTC
d_call: -
v_call: TRBV7-2
clone_size: -
j_call: TRBJ2-5

cdr3_aa: CASSHRGQGNTGELFF
cdr3_nt: TGCGCCAGCAGCCACCGGGGACAGGGGAACACCGGGGAGCTGTTTTTT
d_call: TRBD1
v_call: TRBV4-1
clone_size: -
j_call: TRBJ2-2

cdr3_aa: CASSPDSSSYNEQFF
cdr3_nt: TGTGCCAGCTCACCAGACTCGAGCTCCTACAATGAGCAGTTCTTC
d_call: -
v_call: TRBV18
clone_size: -
j_call: TRBJ2-1

cdr3_aa: CASSPDRDGYYEQYF
cdr3_nt: TGCGCCAGCAGCCCCGACAGGGACGGATACTACGAGCAGTACTTC
d_call: TRBD1
v_call: TRBV4-1
clone_size: -
j_call: TRBJ2-7

cdr3_aa: CAKRQGRNEQFF
cdr3_nt: TGTGCCAAAAGACAGGGGAGGAATGAGCAGTTCTTC
d_call: TRBD1
v_call: TRBV2
clone_size: -
j_call: TRBJ2-1

cdr3_aa: CASSALSGAGGETQYF
cdr3_nt: TGTGCCAGCAGCGCCCTCTCAGGAGCGGGAGGTGAGACCCAGTACTTC
d_call: TRBD2
v_call: TRBV9
clone_size: once
j_call: TRBJ2-5

cdr3_aa: CASSFTGTGLNEQYF
cdr3_nt: TGCGCCAGCAGCTTTACCGGGACAGGGTTAAACGAGCAGTACTTC
d_call: TRBD1
v_call: TRBV5-1
clone_size: -
j_call: TRBJ2-7

cdr3_aa: CASSLVDRLGYTF
cdr3_nt: TGTGCCAGCAGCTTAGTCGACCGCCTGGGCTACACCTTC
d_call: -
v_call: TRBV7-9
clone_size: -
j_call: TRBJ1-2

cdr3_aa: CASSLKNTEAFF
cdr3_nt: TGTGCCAGCAGTTTGAAGAACACTGAAGCTTTCTTT
d_call: -
v_call: TRBV27
clone_size: -
j_call: TRBJ1-1

cdr3_aa: CASSLGDQPQHF
cdr3_nt: TGTGCCAGCAGCTTAGGAGATCAGCCCCAGCATTTT
d_call: -
v_call: TRBV13
clone_size: -
j_call: TRBJ1-5

cdr3_aa: CASSEWEGPYEQYF
cdr3_nt: TGTGCCAGCAGTGAGTGGGAGGGGCCGTACGAGCAGTACTTC
d_call: TRBD2
v_call: TRBV2
clone_size: -
j_call: TRBJ2-7

cdr3_aa: CASSQPGGETGELFF
cdr3_nt: TGCGCCAGCAGCCAACCCGGCGGGGAGACCGGGGAGCTGTTTTTT
d_call: -
v_call: TRBV4-3
clone_size: -
j_call: TRBJ2-2

cdr3_aa: CASSLSSGRRTQYF
cdr3_nt: TGTGCCAGCAGTTTATCTAGCGGGAGGCGTACGCAGTATTTT
d_call: TRBD2
v_call: TRBV27
clone_size: -
j_call: TRBJ2-3

cdr3_aa: CASSSLAGGGNEQFF
cdr3_nt: TGTGCCAGCAGCTCCCTAGCGGGAGGAGGAAATGAGCAGTTCTTC
d_call: TRBD2
v_call: TRBV11-2
clone_size: -
j_call: TRBJ2-1

cdr3_aa: CASSLSSGRLRVGGYTF
cdr3_nt: TGTGCCAGCAGTTTATCGTCGGGTCGTCTCAGGGTTGGTGGCTACACCTTC
d_call: -
v_call: TRBV28
clone_size: few
j_call: TRBJ1-2

cdr3_aa: CASSFSTTEQFF
cdr3_nt: TGTGCCAGCAGCTTTAGTACAACTGAGCAGTTCTTC
d_call: -
v_call: TRBV5-6
clone_size: -
j_call: TRBJ2-1

cdr3_aa: CASSLIGYNEQFF
cdr3_nt: TGTGCCAGCAGTTTAATCGGCTACAATGAGCAGTTCTTC
d_call: -
v_call: TRBV27
clone_size: once
j_call: TRBJ2-1

cdr3_aa: CASSPSSYNEQFF
cdr3_nt: TGTGCCAGCTCACCTAGCTCCTACAATGAGCAGTTCTTC
d_call: -
v_call: TRBV6-5
clone_size: -
j_call: TRBJ2-1

cdr3_aa: CASSLEGAEQYF
cdr3_nt: TGTGCCAGCAGCTTGGAGGGGGCCGAGCAGTACTTC
d_call: -
v_call: TRBV5-3
clone_size: -
j_call: TRBJ2-7

cdr3_aa: CASSIGQGGYEQYF
cdr3_nt: TGTGCCAGTAGTATAGGGCAGGGAGGATACGAGCAGTACTTC
d_call: -
v_call: TRBV19
clone_size: -
j_call: TRBJ2-7

cdr3_aa: CATSRPTAGLNQPQHF
cdr3_nt: TGTGCCACCAGCAGACCCACCGCGGGGTTAAATCAGCCCCAGCATTTT
d_call: -
v_call: TRBV15
clone_size: -
j_call: TRBJ1-5

cdr3_aa: CASSVTGDYTEAFF
cdr3_nt: TGCGCCAGCAGCGTGACAGGGGATTACACTGAAGCTTTCTTT
d_call: TRBD1
v_call: TRBV5-1
clone_size: -
j_call: TRBJ1-1

cdr3_aa: CASRHGLSGAYEQYF
cdr3_nt: TGTGCCAGCAGACACGGACTAAGCGGGGCCTACGAGCAGTACTTC
d_call: TRBD2
v_call: TRBV7-2
clone_size: -
j_call: TRBJ2-7

cdr3_aa: CSSRPTRTDTQYF
cdr3_nt: TGCAGCTCCAGACCCACACGGACAGATACGCAGTATTTT
d_call: -
v_call: TRBV29-1
clone_size: once
j_call: TRBJ2-3

cdr3_aa: CASSFYEGEQYF
cdr3_nt: TGTGCCAGCAGCTTTTACGAGGGGGAGCAGTACTTC
d_call: -
v_call: TRBV7-9
clone_size: -
j_call: TRBJ2-7

cdr3_aa: CASSLGRYNEQFF
cdr3_nt: TGTGCCAGCAGTTTAGGACGTTACAATGAGCAGTTCTTC
d_call: -
v_call: TRBV6-5
clone_size: -
j_call: TRBJ2-1

cdr3_aa: CASSQGLAGRGEQFF
cdr3_nt: TGTGCCAGCAGCCAGGGACTAGCGGGCCGGGGGGAGCAGTTCTTC
d_call: TRBD2
v_call: TRBV5-4
clone_size: -
j_call: TRBJ2-1

cdr3_aa: CATKRFSGELFF
cdr3_nt: TGTGCCACAAAGAGGTTCTCCGGGGAGCTGTTTTTT
d_call: -
v_call: TRBV19
clone_size: -
j_call: TRBJ2-2

cdr3_aa: CASSDSTSGGGSIQYF
cdr3_nt: TGTGCCAGCAGTGACTCAACTAGCGGTGGGGGTAGTATTCAGTACTTC
d_call: TRBD2
v_call: TRBV6-4
clone_size: -
j_call: TRBJ2-4

cdr3_aa: CASSLGRGQGYTF
cdr3_nt: TGTGCCAGCAGTCTCGGGAGGGGGCAGGGCTACACCTTC
d_call: TRBD1
v_call: TRBV27
clone_size: -
j_call: TRBJ1-2

cdr3_aa: CSVPDRTSTDTQYF
cdr3_nt: TGCAGCGTTCCGGACAGGACTAGCACAGATACGCAGTATTTT
d_call: TRBD1
v_call: TRBV29-1
clone_size: -
j_call: TRBJ2-3

cdr3_aa: CASSVVDRPYEQYF
cdr3_nt: TGTGCCAGCAGCGTAGTCGACAGGCCTTACGAGCAGTACTTC
d_call: -
v_call: TRBV9
clone_size: -
j_call: TRBJ2-7